The 7 T cell receptor beta chains below come from one sample, sequenced in a study of blood T cell repertoires in COVID-19. The repertoire was sequenced with immunoSEQ multiplex PCR; TCRdb's copy has only in-frame clones and lacks some. This table holds about 670,000 clones, 70% to 90% found once. The source material was peripheral blood. The receptors were sampled from a woman under 30 with acute or convalescent COVID-19.

The chain links TRBV30 to TRBJ1-1; D remains unclear. The CDR3 loop spans 16 amino acids. Deletions cut 0 bases from V and 3 bases from J, with 17 bases between. Germline V gene sequence: CDR1 GTSNPN, CDR2 SVGIG (reference sequence). Here the CDR3 reads CAWSVLSKSRDTEAFF. The DNA of the CDR3 is TGTGCCTGGAGTGTACTGTCTAAATCTCGGGACACTGAAGCTTTCTTT.

J is TRBJ2-1 and V is TRBV12-3 or TRBV12-4; D perhaps matches TRBD2 (6 bases). Trimming stripped 7 bases from V and 8 bases from J, with 15 bases between. The CDR3 has 13 amino acids. CDR3 loop: CASISPGVDEQFF. CDR3 nucleotides: TGTGCCAGCATCTCTCCGGGGGTCGATGAGCAGTTCTTC.

The V gene is TRBV6-1, the J gene TRBJ1-5; no reliable D call. Germline V gives CDR1 MNHNS, CDR2 SASEGT. V lost 0 bases and J 6 bases, leaving 12 bases between the germline ends. The CDR3 has 15 residues. The chain's CDR3 is CASSEATSEVQPQHF. CDR3 DNA sequence: TGTGCCAGCAGTGAAGCTACCTCTGAGGTTCAGCCCCAGCATTTT.

V gene TRBV5-4 combines with J gene TRBJ2-2, with TRBD1 matching 8 bases. Germline assignment: CDR1 SGHNT and CDR2 YYREEE (reference sequence). CDR3 length equals 16 residues. The V and J ends lost 4 bases and 6 bases, in that order; junction bases with no gene match: 11. CDR3 loop: CASSPRTGRTPGELFF. As DNA, the CDR3 is TGTGCCAGCAGCCCCAGGACAGGGAGGACTCCCGGGGAGCTGTTTTTT.

V is TRBV9 and J is TRBJ2-6, with a possible D match to TRBD2 (5 bases). Germline CDR1 and CDR2: SGDLS and YYNGEE. Deletions cut 3 bases from V and 0 bases from J, with 13 bases between. This CDR3 has 17 residues. For the CDR3, the DNA is TGTGCCAGCAGCGGGTGGGGTCGGGACTCTGGGGCCAACGTCCTGACTTTC. This codes for CASSGWGRDSGANVLTF.

The rearrangement uses TRBV7-9 and TRBJ2-7; no reliable D call. CDR1 SEHNR and CDR2 FQNEAQ come from the germline V gene (reference sequence). This CDR3 is built from 13 residues. Deletions cut 0 bases from V and 5 bases from J, with 8 bases between. CDR3 region: CASSLAVVDEQYF. DNA for the CDR3: TGTGCCAGCAGCTTAGCGGTAGTCGACGAGCAGTACTTC.

For this clone: The same CDR3 is also encoded by other DNA sequences in this sample. V is TRBV6-6 and J is TRBJ1-4, with 9 bases that match TRBD1. The CDR3 is made up of 14 amino acids. Trimming at V came to 4 bases and at J to 7 bases, leaving 4 bases not matched to a gene. The germline V gene has CDR1 MNHNY and CDR2 SVGAGI (reference sequence). The CDR3 reads CASSLQGAGEKLFF. The CDR3 DNA follows: TGTGCCAGCAGTTTACAGGGGGCTGGTGAAAAACTGTTTTTT.